Detailed here is one T cell receptor (beta chain). Its antigen is as yet unknown. The sample belongs to a study of T cells in Graves' hyperthyroidism and ophthalmopathy. Study-level background: Peripheral blood sampling occurred at initial diagnosis, before any treatment.

Regarding the study as a whole: The model forecast ophthalmopathy, anticipating it by a median roughly 6 months before onset. A model of 13 V-J pairs discriminated ophthalmopathy from stable hyperthyroidism.

The investigators amplified TCR beta CDR3 regions from RNA transcripts. The HTBI primer set was used in a first-round RT-PCR of the TCR CDR3. TCRdb passed the multiplex PCR reads through MiXCR, listing each CDR3 protein once. The sample shows about 640,000 distinct CDR3 sequences, around 21% of them seen only once. Patients were excluded for uncontrolled infection, other autoimmune disease, pregnancy or lactation. The TCR originated in a man aged 25 to 40 with Graves' ophthalmopathy. Sequenced material: blood.

The CDR3 spells CASSVGGTQETQYF. In nucleotides, the CDR3 is TGTGCCAGTAGTGTCGGCGGGACACAAGAGACCCAGTACTTC. The genes are TRBV19 and TRBJ2-5; TRBD1 or TRBD2 may be the D gene (6 bases each). Trimming removed 5 bases at V and 2 bases at J, with 12 bases between. The CDR3 runs to 14 residues. The V gene's germline CDR1 is LNHDA and CDR2 SQIVND (reference sequence).